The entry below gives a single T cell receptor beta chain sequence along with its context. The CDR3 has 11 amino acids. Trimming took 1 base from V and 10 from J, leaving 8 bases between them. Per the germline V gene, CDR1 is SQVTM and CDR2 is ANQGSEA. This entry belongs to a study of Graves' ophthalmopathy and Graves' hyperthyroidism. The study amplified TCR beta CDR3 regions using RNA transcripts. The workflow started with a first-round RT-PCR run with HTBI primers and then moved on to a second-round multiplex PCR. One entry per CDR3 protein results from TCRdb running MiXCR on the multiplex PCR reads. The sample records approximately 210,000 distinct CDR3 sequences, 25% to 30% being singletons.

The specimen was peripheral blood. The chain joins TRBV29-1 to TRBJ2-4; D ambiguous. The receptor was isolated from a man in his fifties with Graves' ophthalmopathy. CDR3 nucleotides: TGCAGCGTTGAAGTAGGACGGATTCAGTACTTC. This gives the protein CSVEVGRIQYF.